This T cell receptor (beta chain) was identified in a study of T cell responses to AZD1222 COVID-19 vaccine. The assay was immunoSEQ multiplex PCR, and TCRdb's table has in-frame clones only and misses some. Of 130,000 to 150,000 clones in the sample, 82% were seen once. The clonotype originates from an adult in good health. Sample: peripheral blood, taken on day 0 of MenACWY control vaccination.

The CDR3 DNA sequence: TGTGCCAGCAGTAGACTAGCGGGGGGACGGAACACCGGGGAGCTGTTTTTT. Protein product: CASSRLAGGRNTGELFF. This rearrangement joins TRBV2 to TRBJ2-2; 13 nucleotides align to TRBD2. Germline CDR1 reads SNHLY; CDR2 reads FYNNEI. This CDR3 is built from 17 residues. With 5 bases clipped from V and 1 base from J, the junction kept 4 bases outside the gene matches.